These 22 T cell receptor beta chains share one sample of origin, sequenced in a study of CD8 T cells in Susac syndrome. The RNA input was roughly 0.45 to 1 ug, and it was reverse transcribed with random hexamers. TCRdb called the immunoSEQ multiplex PCR reads again in MiXCR, with one record for every CDR3 protein. The sample holds some 160,000 distinct CDR3 sequences, 94% seen once. The sample was CD4+ T cells from PBMCs. All receptors come from a human donor with Susac syndrome.

A single count supports this clonotype. The V gene is TRBV5-6, the J gene TRBJ2-4, with 10 nucleotides matching TRBD1. Germline assignment: CDR1 SGHDT and CDR2 YYEEEE. CDR3 length: 14 amino acids. V was pared by 4 bases and J by 8 bases, with 6 bases of the junction left unmatched. The CDR3 nucleotides are TGTGCCAGCAGCCGACAGGGGGCGGGATACATTCAGTACTTC. Amino acids: CASSRQGAGYIQYF.

The V gene is TRBV6-5, the J gene TRBJ2-3; 10 bases are a match to TRBD2. Per the germline V gene, CDR1 is MNHEY and CDR2 is SVGAGI. With 2 bases clipped from V and 5 bases from J, the junction kept 7 bases outside the gene matches. The CDR3 runs to 16 residues. CDR3 in amino acids: CASSYEPSGGRDTQYF. The CDR3 coding sequence is TGTGCCAGCAGTTACGAACCTAGCGGGGGTCGAGATACGCAGTATTTT.

The genes are TRBV12-3 or TRBV12-4 and TRBJ2-7, with a tentative D call TRBD2 (7 bases). V lost 6 bases and J 2 bases, leaving 20 bases between the germline ends. The CDR3 extends over 16 amino acids. The CDR3 is CASSPQGRALTYEQYF. In DNA, the CDR3 is TGTGCCAGCAGCCCTCAGGGGAGGGCGTTAACCTACGAGCAGTACTTC.

The rearrangement links TRBV30 to TRBJ1-3; D might be TRBD1 (5 bases). CDR1 and CDR2 (germline): GTSNPN, SVGIG (reference sequence). This CDR3 has 14 amino acids. V shed 2 bases and J shed 2 bases, with 10 bases lying between them. CDR3 region: CAWSMGTAGNTIYF. Written as DNA, the CDR3 is TGTGCCTGGAGTATGGGGACGGCTGGAAACACCATATATTTT.

The chain links TRBV3-1 to TRBJ2-5; 8 bases agree with TRBD2. V shed 0 bases and J 5 bases; nucleotides not matched to a gene: 2. The CDR3 length is 14 residues. Germline loops: CDR1 LGHDT, CDR2 YNNKEL (reference sequence). CDR3 sequence: CASSQDSSGETQYF. For the CDR3, the DNA is TGTGCCAGCAGCCAAGATTCTAGCGGGGAGACCCAGTACTTC.

This clonotype has only one observation. The chain couples TRBV20-1 to TRBJ1-5, with a tentative D call TRBD1 (6 bases). With 2 bases removed from V and 9 bases from J, the gap between germline ends came to 20 bases. Germline V gives CDR1 DFQATT, CDR2 SNEGSKA (reference sequence). The length of the CDR3 is 15 residues. Here the CDR3 DNA reads TGCAGTGCTAGAACGGGAAATGAGGGGGTGAGGCCCCAGCATTTT. Translated, it gives CSARTGNEGVRPQHF.

This clonotype was seen once. The CDR3 loop reads CASSLSLAGSFQETQYF. The CDR3 coding sequence is TGCGCCAGCAGCTTGTCCCTAGCGGGGAGTTTCCAAGAGACCCAGTACTTC. The chain links TRBV5-1 to TRBJ2-5; 9 bases line up with TRBD2. The germline gives CDR1 SGHRS, CDR2 YFSETQ. The CDR3 has 17 amino acids. J gave up 1 base and V 1 base, and 8 bases lay outside the gene matches.

The chain links TRBV6-2 or TRBV6-3 to TRBJ2-7; D not certain. The CDR3 has 15 residues. V was trimmed by 0 bases and J by 0 bases, leaving 9 bases between them. The V gene's germline CDR1 is MNHEY and CDR2 SVGEGT. Here the CDR3 reads CASSYSIASSYEQYF. The CDR3 coding sequence is TGTGCCAGCAGTTACTCGATTGCCAGCTCCTACGAGCAGTACTTC.

The V call is TRBV29-1, the J call TRBJ2-5; possibly TRBD1 or TRBD2 for D (5 bases each). The V gene lost 5 bases and the J gene lost 5 bases, with 12 bases spanning the gap. Germline-derived CDR1 and CDR2 are SQVTM and ANQGSEA. The CDR3 extends over 12 amino acids. For the CDR3, the DNA is TGCAGCGTTTTTGGGGGTCAGGAGACCCAGTACTTC. It encodes CSVFGGQETQYF.

The V and J genes are TRBV30 and TRBJ1-6; D perhaps matches TRBD1 (6 bases). The V gene lost 5 bases and the J gene lost 7 bases, with 21 bases spanning the gap. Germline V gives CDR1 GTSNPN, CDR2 SVGIG (reference sequence). The CDR3 has 16 amino acids. The CDR3 nucleotides are TGTGCCTGGGGATCAAATCGGGGACATCCGAATTCACCCCTCCACTTT. This encodes CAWGSNRGHPNSPLHF.

Written as DNA, the CDR3 is TGCGCCAGCAGCCCTGTCGACAGCTCTGGAAACACCATATATTTT. Protein: CASSPVDSSGNTIYF. The J gene is TRBJ1-3, the V gene TRBV5-1; TRBD1 is a possible D gene (5 bases). CDR1 is SGHRS, CDR2 YFSETQ, per germline. This CDR3 region has 15 residues. The germline V and J ends were trimmed by 4 bases and 0 bases, with 11 bases remaining between them.

The V gene is TRBV12-3 or TRBV12-4, the J gene TRBJ2-1; 9 bases map to TRBD1. CDR3 length equals 15 residues. V gave up 4 bases and J gave up 2 bases; unmatched junction bases: 3. CDR3 sequence: CASSSGTGPYNEQFF. The CDR3 DNA is TGTGCCAGCAGTTCCGGGACAGGGCCCTACAATGAGCAGTTCTTC.

The chain couples TRBV12-3 or TRBV12-4 to TRBJ1-3; weak D call: TRBD1 (6 bases). This CDR3 contains 14 residues. The germline V and J ends were trimmed by 4 bases and 1 base, with 8 bases remaining between them. Here the CDR3 DNA reads TGTGCCAGCAGTTCCACAGGGTCTGGAAACACCATATATTTT. This sequence encodes CASSSTGSGNTIYF.

The rearrangement joins TRBV24-1 to TRBJ2-1; 7 bases agree with TRBD1. CDR1 is KGHDR and CDR2 is SFDVKD in the germline V gene. The CDR3 has 16 amino acids. The ends lost 3 bases at V and 0 bases at J; junction bases unmatched: 4. The CDR3 loop reads CATSDEGASSYNEQFF. The CDR3 DNA reads TGTGCCACCAGTGATGAGGGGGCTAGCTCCTACAATGAGCAGTTCTTC.

The rearrangement links TRBV4-1 to TRBJ1-6; 8 nucleotides match TRBD1. Germline values: CDR1 MGHRA, CDR2 YSYEKL. CDR3 length: 17 amino acids. Unmatched junction bases numbered 7, after V lost 6 bases and J lost 0 bases. The CDR3 spells CASRPGQAFSYNSPLHF. CDR3 sequence (DNA): TGCGCCAGCAGACCGGGACAGGCCTTCTCCTATAATTCACCCCTCCACTTT.

V usage is TRBV7-2 and J usage is TRBJ2-7; 7 nucleotides line up with TRBD2. Germline CDR1 and CDR2: SGHTA and FQGNSA. The V gene end was trimmed by 1 base and the J gene end by 3 bases; junction bases not matched to a gene: 6. There are 15 residues in the CDR3. The CDR3 here is CASSLVAGLFYEQYF. Written as DNA, the CDR3 is TGTGCCAGCAGCTTAGTAGCGGGTTTGTTCTACGAGCAGTACTTC.

CDR3 sequence: CASSLEGMETQYF. DNA for the CDR3: TGCGCCAGCAGCTTAGAGGGTATGGAGACCCAGTACTTC. The J gene is TRBJ2-5, the V gene TRBV5-1; maybe TRBD2 (5 bases). Germline V lookup: CDR1 SGHRS, CDR2 YFSETQ. With 2 bases removed from V and 5 bases from J, the gap between germline ends came to 10 bases. This CDR3 contains 13 residues.

J is TRBJ1-5 and V is TRBV21-1. TRBV21-1 is noted as a pseudogene. There are 17 residues in the CDR3. The CDR3 spells CASSKEKATSLNQPQHF. CDR3 DNA: TGTGCCAGCAGCAAAGAGAAAGCTACCTCCTTAAATCAGCCCCAGCATTTT.

The CDR3 is CAWGDGARTQYF. DNA of the CDR3: TGTGCCTGGGGGGACGGGGCCCGGACCCAGTACTTC. This sequence joins TRBV30 and TRBJ2-5, with D tentatively TRBD1 or TRBD2 (5 bases each). The CDR3 covers 12 residues. The V and J ends lost 5 bases and 7 bases respectively, with 14 bases between them. Germline V lookup: CDR1 GTSNPN, CDR2 SVGIG (reference sequence).

The rearrangement uses TRBV18 and TRBJ1-2; D is uncertain. The CDR3 has 14 residues. CDR1 and CDR2 from the germline V gene are KGHSH and LQKENI. V shed 2 bases and J shed 2 bases, with 9 bases lying between them. This CDR3 is CASSPGLGNYGYTF. The CDR3 region has the DNA TGTGCCAGCTCACCAGGTTTGGGGAACTATGGCTACACCTTC. Combining the CDR3 with reference TRBV18 and TRBJ1-2 gives the whole variable domain NAGVMQNPRHLVRRRGQEARLRCSPMKGHSHVYWYRQLPEEGLKFMVYLQKENIIDESGMPKERFSAEFPKEGPSILRIQQVVRGDSAAYFCASSPGLGNYGYTFGSGTRLTVV.

A single count supports this clonotype. The chain links TRBV4-3 to TRBJ1-2; weak D call: TRBD1 (5 bases). CDR1 and CDR2 (germline): LGHNA, YSLEER. The length of the CDR3 is 17 residues. V was shortened by 0 bases and J by 3 bases, with 17 bases between the two germline ends. The chain's CDR3 is CASSQDKGLDGDYGYTF. CDR3 sequence (DNA): TGCGCCAGCAGCCAAGACAAGGGGTTGGACGGAGACTATGGCTACACCTTC.

The rearrangement links TRBV29-1 to TRBJ1-2, with 7 bases fitting TRBD1. The J segment lost 8 bases and the V segment lost 3 bases, leaving 9 bases of the junction unmatched. The CDR3 runs to 13 residues. Germline CDR1 and CDR2: SQVTM and ANQGSEA. The CDR3 DNA is TGCAGCGTTGACGGGAAGGGGGCTGGCGGCTACACCTTC. Its protein is CSVDGKGAGGYTF.